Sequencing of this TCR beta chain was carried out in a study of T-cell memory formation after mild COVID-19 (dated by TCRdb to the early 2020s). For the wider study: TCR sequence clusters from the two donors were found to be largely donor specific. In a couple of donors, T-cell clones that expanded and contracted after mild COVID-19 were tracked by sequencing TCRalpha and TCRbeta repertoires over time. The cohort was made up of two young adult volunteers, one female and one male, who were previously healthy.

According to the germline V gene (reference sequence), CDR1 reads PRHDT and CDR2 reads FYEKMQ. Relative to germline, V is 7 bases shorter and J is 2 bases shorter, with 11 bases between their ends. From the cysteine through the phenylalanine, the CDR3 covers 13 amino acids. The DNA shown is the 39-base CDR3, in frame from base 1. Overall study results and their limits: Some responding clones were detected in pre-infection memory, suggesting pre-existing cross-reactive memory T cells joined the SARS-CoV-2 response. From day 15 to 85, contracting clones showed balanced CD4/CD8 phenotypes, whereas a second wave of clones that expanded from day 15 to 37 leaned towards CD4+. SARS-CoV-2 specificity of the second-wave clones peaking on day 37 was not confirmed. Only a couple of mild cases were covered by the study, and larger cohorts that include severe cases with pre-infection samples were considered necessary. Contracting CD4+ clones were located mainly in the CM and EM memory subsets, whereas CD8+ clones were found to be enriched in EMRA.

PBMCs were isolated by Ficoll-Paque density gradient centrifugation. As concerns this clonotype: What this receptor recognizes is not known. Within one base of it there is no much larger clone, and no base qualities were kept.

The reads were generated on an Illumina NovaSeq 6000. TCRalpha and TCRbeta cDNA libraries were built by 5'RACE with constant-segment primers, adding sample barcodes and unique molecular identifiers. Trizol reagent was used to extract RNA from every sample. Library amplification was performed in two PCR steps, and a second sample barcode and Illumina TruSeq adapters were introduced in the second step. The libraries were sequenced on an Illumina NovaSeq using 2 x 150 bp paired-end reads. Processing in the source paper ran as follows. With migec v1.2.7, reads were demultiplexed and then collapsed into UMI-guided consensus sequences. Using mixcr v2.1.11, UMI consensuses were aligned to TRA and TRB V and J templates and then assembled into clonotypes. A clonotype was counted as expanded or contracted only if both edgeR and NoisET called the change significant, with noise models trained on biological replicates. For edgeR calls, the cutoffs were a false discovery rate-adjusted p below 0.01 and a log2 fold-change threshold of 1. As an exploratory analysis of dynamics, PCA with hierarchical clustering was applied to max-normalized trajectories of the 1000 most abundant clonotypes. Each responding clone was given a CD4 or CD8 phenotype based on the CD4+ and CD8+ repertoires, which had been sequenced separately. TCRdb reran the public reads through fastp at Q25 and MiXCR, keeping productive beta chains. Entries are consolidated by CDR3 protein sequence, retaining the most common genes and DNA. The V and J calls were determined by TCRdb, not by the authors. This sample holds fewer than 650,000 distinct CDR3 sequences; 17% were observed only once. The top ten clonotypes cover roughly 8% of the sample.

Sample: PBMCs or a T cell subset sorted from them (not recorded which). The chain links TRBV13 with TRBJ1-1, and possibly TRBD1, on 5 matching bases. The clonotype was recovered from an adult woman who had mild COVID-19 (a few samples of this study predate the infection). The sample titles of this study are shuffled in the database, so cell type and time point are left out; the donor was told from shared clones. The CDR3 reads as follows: CASTYGTNTEAFF. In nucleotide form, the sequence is TGTGCCAGCACGTACGGGACCAACACTGAAGCTTTCTTT.